This TCR beta chain originates from a study of blood T cell repertoires in COVID-19. Turning to the study itself: T cells, B-cell-depleted T cells, or PBMCs supplied cDNA or gDNA.

Data came from immunoSEQ multiplex PCR; TCRdb stores just in-frame clones and leaves some out. This repertoire shows approximately 200,000 clones, 65% to 90% found once; its top ten account for 10% to 15%. Among Cohort 3 donors, those recovered had two negative PCRs, clearance, or symptom resolution. The CDR3 sequence is 16 residues long. Trimming shortened V by 3 bases and J by 1 base, and 15 bases separated the two germline ends. Germline CDR1 reads SGHTA; CDR2 reads FQGNSA. The source material was PBMCs or T cells enriched from blood (not recorded which). This clonotype originated in a man between 35 and 55 years old who had recovered from COVID-19. The rearrangement joins TRBV7-2 to TRBJ1-1, with a possible D match to TRBD1 (5 bases). The CDR3 loop is CASSLGYRQRNTEAFF. CDR3 coding DNA: TGTGCCAGCAGCTTGGGGTACCGACAGAGGAACACTGAAGCTTTCTTT.